This TCR beta chain was profiled in a study of blood T cells in healthy people across ages (dated by TCRdb to about 2015). Background on the whole study: In model experiments, template switching captured roughly one uniquely barcoded TCR beta cDNA molecule for every two T cells. Using deep sequencing normalized with unique cDNA molecular identifiers, the study measured how TCR beta repertoire diversity changes with age. Four age groups were formed from the donors: young (average 16 years), middle-aged (just under 40), aged (more than 55) and long-lived (82). Donors of different ages were randomly distributed across sequencing lanes to avoid experimental bias. The study analyzed two additional independent replicas of 1 million unique cDNA reads from the same blood draw for two donors, one aged 18 to 30 and one aged 80 or older.

Systemically healthy Caucasian individuals from Russia, some 40 in total and aged about 6 to 100 years, were included as donors. Each donor gave ten milliliters of peripheral blood, drawn into EDTA-treated Vacutainer tubes. Ficoll-Paque density-gradient centrifugation was used to isolate PBMCs, with at least 6.5 million per sample. Trizol reagent was used to extract total RNA from PBMCs, with at least 5 micrograms per sample. For every donor, flow cytometry on a PBMC aliquot measured the percentage of naive CD45RAhigh/CD27high T cells. Paper-wide results and their limitations: Because profiling used bulk unsorted PBMCs, naive and antigen-experienced compartments could not be compared conclusively. Compared with the aged group, more naive CD4+ T cells, fewer expanded clones and increased TCR diversity were shown by the long-lived group, suggesting age selection. Because the CMV infection status of the donors was unknown, age-related changes in expanded clonotypes may potentially have been confounded. As age increased, observed TCR beta diversity per million T cells dropped in a roughly linear way, and a significant reduction was already evident by age 40. There was a strong correlation between observed TCR beta diversity and the percentage of naive T cells measured by flow cytometry. Estimates of total diversity from one million sequenced T cells were regarded as lower bounds and underestimates.

Receptor amplification or capture employed 5' RACE. Instrument used: Illumina HiSeq 2500. The second PCR ran for about 7 to 11 cycles and used a J-beta primer mix along with a sample-barcoded 5' primer. A template-switch 5' adaptor carrying 12 random nucleotides introduced a unique molecular identifier onto each TCR beta cDNA molecule. At least 2.5 million CDR3-containing paired-end reads were obtained from each sample. The Mint cDNA synthesis kit, primed by a TRBC-specific oligonucleotide, was used to synthesize first-strand cDNA from all RNA. After uracil-DNA glycosylase treatment, a first 18-cycle PCR used universal primers M1SS and BC2_uni_R on all cDNA. The paper's processing steps were these. Each sample was normalized by randomly selecting 1 million high-quality reads, each carrying a distinct molecular identifier. Instead of being binned into consensus sequences, reads that shared molecular identifiers were thrown out. CDR3 identification, clonotype clustering and error correction used MiTCR with a Q25 quality threshold and the strictest error-elimination algorithm. A nonparametric unseen species model with Euler transformation was used to estimate a lower bound on total TCR beta diversity. Through fastp at Q25 and MiXCR, TCRdb rebuilt clones from the public reads, retaining in-frame beta chains. Entries that share a CDR3 protein sequence are merged under the most common genes and DNA. TCRdb, rather than the study authors, made the V and J calls. This sample comprises some 1.6 million distinct CDR3 sequences, about 31% of them detected only once. Of the sample, 10% to 12% falls within the top ten clones.

Sequences SNHLY (CDR1) and FYNNEI (CDR2) are obtained from the germline V gene. From cysteine to phenylalanine, the CDR3 is 16 amino acids long. Just CDR3 DNA is preserved here, 48 bases in frame from base 1. Trimmed from V: 3 bases; trimmed from J: 4 bases; junction bases lacking a gene match: 7. As concerns this clonotype: No cognate antigen has been identified for it. No clone much larger than this one lies a single base away; base qualities are absent.

Recombination joined TRBV2 with TRBJ2-5, and 11 junctional nucleotides match TRBD2. This receptor was identified in a woman between 25 and 40 years old in good health. Sample: blood. The nucleotide sequence reads as follows: TGTGCCAGCAGTGAGTTAGCGGGAGGGCCCGGAGAGACCCAGTACTTC. Translated, this is CASSELAGGPGETQYF.